The 24 T cell receptor beta chains below come from one sample, sequenced in a study of metastatic and nonmetastatic thyroid tumors. Nobody among the patients had been given any treatment before thyroid surgery. With MiXCR, TCRdb reprocessed the PCR reads. Here the sample spans around 9,000 clones, approximately 30% being singletons. Specimen: adjacent normal tissue. These receptors came from a female donor with papillary thyroid cancer or a benign thyroid nodule (not recorded which). Some clones in this sample may be carry-over from other donors' samples.

This clone was counted only a few times. This chain uses TRBV6-1 with TRBJ1-2, with 7 bases fitting TRBD1. Germline CDR1 MNHNS, CDR2 SASEGT. The CDR3 length is 15 residues. Unmatched junction bases numbered 10, after V lost 3 bases and J lost 6 bases. The CDR3 region has the DNA TGTGCCAGCAGTGATTCACCCAGGGGGATGAATGGCTACACCTTC. Translating gives CASSDSPRGMNGYTF.

The chain joins TRBV13 to TRBJ1-2, with D possibly TRBD1 on 6 matching bases. From germline, CDR1 is PRHDT and CDR2 FYEKMQ (reference sequence). Trimming took off 5 bases at V and 5 bases at J, with 15 bases between the two ends. The CDR3 contains 14 residues. The CDR3 DNA reads TGTGCCAGCAGCCTCCCCGACAGGTATTATGGCTACACCTTC. Translation: CASSLPDRYYGYTF.

This clone was counted ten times or more. The gene calls are TRBV9 and TRBJ2-5; 10 bases are a match to TRBD2. CDR3 size: 18 residues. CDR1 SGDLS and CDR2 YYNGEE come from the germline V gene. V dropped 0 bases and J dropped 5; count of bases not matched to a gene: 13. Written as DNA, the CDR3 is TGTGCCAGCAGCGTAGGCGGGCAAGCTAGCGGGAGAGGGGAGACCCAGTACTTC. Its translation is CASSVGGQASGRGETQYF.

By its share, this clone is medium-sized (0.01 to 0.1%). This chain joins TRBV3-1 and TRBJ1-2; 8 bases are shared with TRBD1. V dropped 2 bases and J dropped 3; count of bases not matched to a gene: 2. This CDR3 contains 14 residues. Germline V gives CDR1 LGHDT, CDR2 YNNKEL (reference sequence). The CDR3 spells CASSQSTGDYGYTF. The CDR3 nucleotides are TGTGCCAGCAGCCAATCGACAGGGGACTATGGCTACACCTTC.

In its sample, this clone is medium-sized. The J gene is TRBJ2-3, the V gene TRBV10-1; 11 bases map to TRBD2. Germline V gene lookup returns CDR1 WNHNN and CDR2 SYGVQD (reference sequence). After removal of 6 bases from V and 7 bases from J, the junction contained 15 bases not matched to a gene. There are 17 residues in the CDR3. The CDR3 DNA follows: TGCGCCAGCAGCCCCACCGCGGCGACTAGCGGGACGAATACGCAGTATTTT. It yields the protein CASSPTAATSGTNTQYF.

This clone is medium-sized by share. Distinct nucleotide sequences in the sample also encode this CDR3. This sequence joins TRBV6-1 and TRBJ2-7, with 12 bases identical to TRBD2. The CDR3 is made up of 15 amino acids. The V gene end was trimmed by 7 bases and the J gene end by 4 bases; junction bases not matched to a gene: 8. The germline V gene encodes CDR1 MNHNS and CDR2 SASEGT. CDR3 sequence reads: CASTLTSGGPYEQYF. The CDR3, as DNA: TGTGCCAGCACCCTGACTAGCGGGGGACCTTACGAGCAGTACTTC.

Within the sample, this clone is medium-sized. The J gene is TRBJ2-3, the V gene TRBV2; 7 bases match TRBD2. Per germline, CDR1 SNHLY and CDR2 FYNNEI. The V and J ends lost 2 bases and 6 bases, in that order; junction bases with no gene match: 8. The CDR3 is 15 residues long. The CDR3 DNA follows: TGTGCCAGCAGTGAAAGGGCGGGAGTTCTGGATACGCAGTATTTT. It yields the protein CASSERAGVLDTQYF.

In its sample, this clone was seen a few times. V and J are TRBV12-3 or TRBV12-4 and TRBJ2-7, with 7 bases that match TRBD2. V was pared by 5 bases and J by 5 bases, with 18 bases of the junction left unmatched. CDR3 length equals 17 residues. CDR3 loop: CASSDGSSGRGGDEQYF. CDR3 sequence (DNA): TGTGCCAGCAGTGACGGATCTAGCGGCCGCGGGGGTGACGAGCAGTACTTC.

Sample share makes this clone large (0.1 to 1%). The chain uses TRBV27 and TRBJ2-7, with D possibly TRBD1 on 6 matching bases. The length of the CDR3 is 13 residues. The germline CDR1 and CDR2 sequences are MNHEY and SMNVEV (reference sequence). Between the trimmed V and J ends, which lost 3 bases and 2 bases, there was a span of 8 bases. CDR3: CASSFRGAYEQYF. CDR3 nucleotide sequence: TGTGCCAGCAGTTTCAGGGGAGCCTACGAGCAGTACTTC.

This clone was counted ten times or more. A single base separates this from a much larger clone, so it may be a read error. Because the CDR3 is missing its conserved closing phenylalanine or tryptophan, this is likely a read error. The genes are TRBV30 and TRBJ2-5; D perhaps matches TRBD1 (6 bases). This CDR3 is 15 amino acids long. Germline values: CDR1 GTSNPN, CDR2 SVGIG (reference sequence). Between the trimmed V and J ends, which lost 4 bases and 4 bases, there was a span of 19 bases. CDR3: CAWNPSQGMRETQYL. CDR3 sequence (DNA): TGTGCCTGGAACCCGTCTCAGGGGATGAGAGAGACCCAGTACCTC.

This clone is classed as medium-sized (0.01 to 0.1%). V usage is TRBV20-1 and J usage is TRBJ1-2; D perhaps matches TRBD1 (6 bases). In germline, CDR1 is DFQATT, CDR2 SNEGSKA (reference sequence). CDR3 length: 14 amino acids. V lost 0 bases to trimming and J lost 5 bases, with 13 bases between them. As DNA, the CDR3 is TGCAGTGCTAGAGATCTGGGGGGCCATTATGGCTACACCTTC. Translation gives CSARDLGGHYGYTF.

This clone was picked up many times. The chain has TRBV20-1 and TRBJ1-4, with a possible D match to TRBD1 (5 bases). Trimming took off 0 bases at V and 8 bases at J, with 16 bases between the two ends. Germline values: CDR1 DFQATT, CDR2 SNEGSKA (reference sequence). The CDR3 consists of 15 residues. CDR3 loop: CSARESQDIGEKLFF. The CDR3 DNA reads TGCAGTGCTAGAGAGTCCCAGGACATCGGCGAAAAACTGTTTTTT.

This clone was seen more than once but under ten times. The chain uses TRBV20-1 and TRBJ1-5; 7 nucleotides line up with TRBD1. Losses at the gene ends were 4 bases for V and 5 bases for J; bases not matched to a gene: 11. The CDR3 spans 15 residues. Germline lookup yields CDR1 DFQATT and CDR2 SNEGSKA (reference sequence). The CDR3 here is CSANPGAQGYQPQHF. As DNA, the CDR3 is TGCAGTGCTAATCCGGGCGCACAGGGGTATCAGCCCCAGCATTTT.

V and J are TRBV20-1 and TRBJ2-7; 7 nucleotides agree with TRBD2. Trimming cost V 3 bases and J 3 bases; bases outside gene matches: 2. The CDR3 covers 12 residues. The V gene's germline CDR1 is DFQATT and CDR2 SNEGSKA (reference sequence). CDR3 DNA sequence: TGCAGTGCTAGGACGGGGGGCTACGAGCAGTACTTC. It codes for CSARTGGYEQYF.

V gene TRBV10-2 combines with J gene TRBJ2-7; D unclear. V was pared by 6 bases and J by 0 bases, with 3 bases between. There are 11 residues in the CDR3. Germline-derived CDR1 and CDR2 are WSHSY and SAAADI. CDR3 bases: TGCGCCAGCAGAGGCTCCTACGAGCAGTACTTC. Residues: CASRGSYEQYF.

Within the sample, this clone is medium-sized. The CDR3 DNA reads as TGCGCCAGCAGCCAAGAGGGGAGAACTAATGAAAAACTGTTTTTT. Protein: CASSQEGRTNEKLFF. The rearrangement uses TRBV4-1 and TRBJ1-4; D remains ambiguous. The CDR3 consists of 15 residues. Germline CDR1 MGHRA, CDR2 YSYEKL. V shed 0 bases and J shed 1 base, with 6 bases lying between them.

The J gene is TRBJ2-1, the V gene TRBV19, with 11 bases fitting TRBD2. Trimming removed 3 bases from V and 13 bases from J; junction bases left unmatched: 14. CDR3 length: 16 residues. Germline-derived CDR1 and CDR2 are LNHDA and SQIVND (reference sequence). As DNA, the CDR3 is TGTGCCAGTAGTATCGGGACTAGCGGCTACCTACGATATCAGTTCTTC. It yields the protein CASSIGTSGYLRYQFF.

The gene calls are TRBV6-5 and TRBJ1-5; D is possibly TRBD1 (6 bases). Deletions cut 7 bases from V and 2 bases from J, with 12 bases between. The CDR3 is 14 amino acids. Germline CDR1 reads MNHEY; CDR2 reads SVGAGI. CDR3 DNA: TGTGCCAGCATTTTTACAGGGCGCAATCAGCCCCAGCATTTT. Translating gives CASIFTGRNQPQHF.

The CDR3 coding sequence is TGTGCCAGCAGCTCCGAGGGCTTTATGCAGTACTTC. As protein: CASSSEGFMQYF. This chain links TRBV11-2 with TRBJ2-7, with D possibly matching TRBD2 (5 bases). The germline gives CDR1 SGHAT, CDR2 FQNNGV. V was clipped by 4 bases and J by 9 bases, with 13 bases between them. CDR3 length: 12 residues.

The chain is built from TRBV6-5 and TRBJ2-3, with TRBD2 matching over 10 bases. CDR1 MNHEY and CDR2 SVGAGI come from the germline V gene. After removal of 4 bases from V and 3 bases from J, the junction contained 7 bases not matched to a gene. The CDR3 loop spans 16 amino acids. The CDR3 region has the DNA TGTGCCAGCAGTTCGAGCGGGGGGGCTGGTACAGATACGCAGTATTTT. It codes for CASSSSGGAGTDTQYF.

This clone was picked up many times. The rearrangement joins TRBV20-1 to TRBJ2-4; 10 bases match TRBD2. Germline V gives CDR1 DFQATT, CDR2 SNEGSKA (reference sequence). Unmatched junction bases numbered 9, after V lost 4 bases and J lost 3 bases. The CDR3 is 16 residues long. This CDR3 reads CSAKSGRAGSKNIQYF. In nucleotides, the CDR3 is TGCAGTGCTAAAAGCGGGAGGGCCGGTAGCAAAAACATTCAGTACTTC.

This clone has only a few counts. At one of its ends the junction is not consistent with the germline gene, which may arise from a read error. The chain carries TRBV5-1 and TRBJ1-1; D possibly corresponds to TRBD1 (6 bases). Per the germline V gene, CDR1 is SGHRS and CDR2 is YFSETQ. This CDR3 spans 14 amino acids. The CDR3 region has the DNA TGCGCCAGTAGCTGGGGGGAACAGGGAACTGAAGCTTCCTTT. It encodes CASSWGEQGTEASF.

This clone was seen a few times. Sequence at one end of the junction differs from germline and may be a read error. The chain joins TRBV12-3 or TRBV12-4 to TRBJ1-1; D is uncertain. This CDR3 has 12 residues. The CDR3 coding sequence is TGTGCCAGCAGTCTTTGTCAGCTAGTACTTTTCTTC. Its translation: CASSLCQLVLFF.

Only a few counts were recorded for this clone. V gene TRBV2 combines with J gene TRBJ1-5; D is undetermined. The V gene's germline CDR1 is SNHLY and CDR2 FYNNEI. The CDR3 has 15 residues. With 4 bases removed from V and 2 bases from J, the gap between germline ends came to 12 bases. The CDR3 spells CASSVTDMGNQPQHF. Here the CDR3 DNA reads TGTGCCAGCAGTGTAACTGACATGGGCAATCAGCCCCAGCATTTT.